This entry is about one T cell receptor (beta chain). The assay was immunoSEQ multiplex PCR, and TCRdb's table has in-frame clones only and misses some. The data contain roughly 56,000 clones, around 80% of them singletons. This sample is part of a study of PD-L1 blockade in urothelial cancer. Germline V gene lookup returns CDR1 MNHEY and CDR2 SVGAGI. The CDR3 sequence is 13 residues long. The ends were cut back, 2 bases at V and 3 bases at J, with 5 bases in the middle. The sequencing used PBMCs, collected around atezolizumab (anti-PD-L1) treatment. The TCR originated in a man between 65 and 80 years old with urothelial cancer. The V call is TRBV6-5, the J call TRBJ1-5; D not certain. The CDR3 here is CASSYQINQPQHF. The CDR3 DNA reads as TGTGCCAGCAGTTACCAGATCAATCAGCCCCAGCATTTT.